This T cell receptor beta chain was retrieved from a study of blood T cell repertoires in COVID-19. Study-level background: T cells, B-cell-depleted T cells, or PBMCs provided the cDNA or gDNA that served as material.

Germline-derived CDR1 and CDR2 are SGHRS and YFSETQ. This CDR3 contains 16 residues. V lost 0 bases and J 2 bases, leaving 13 bases between the germline ends. In the original workflow: It was from reference gene primer amplification that nucleated cell counts were estimated. TCRdb keeps only in-frame clones here, not all; method: immunoSEQ multiplex PCR. V, J and clone size reflect that table, while D and trimming were determined from the DNA. The table lists about 49,000 clones, approximately 80% of them singletons. This clone has only a few counts. The clonotype originates from a woman aged 55-70 years with acute or convalescent COVID-19. The sample consisted of peripheral blood. V gene TRBV5-1 combines with J gene TRBJ2-3; D is possibly TRBD2 (5 bases). CDR3 protein: CASSLESGIATDTQYF. The CDR3 region has the DNA TGCGCCAGCAGCTTGGAGTCGGGGATTGCCACAGATACGCAGTATTTT.